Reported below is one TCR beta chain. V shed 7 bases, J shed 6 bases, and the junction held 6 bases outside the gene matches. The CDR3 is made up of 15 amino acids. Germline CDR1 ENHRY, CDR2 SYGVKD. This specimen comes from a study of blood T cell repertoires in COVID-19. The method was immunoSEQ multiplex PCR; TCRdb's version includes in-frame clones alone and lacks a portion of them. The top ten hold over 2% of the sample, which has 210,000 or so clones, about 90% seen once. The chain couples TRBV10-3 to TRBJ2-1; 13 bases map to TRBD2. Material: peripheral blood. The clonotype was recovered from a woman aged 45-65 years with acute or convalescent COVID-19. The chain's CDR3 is CAINPTSGRANEQFF. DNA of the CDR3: TGTGCCATCAACCCAACTAGCGGGAGGGCCAATGAGCAGTTCTTC.